This entry concerns a single TCR beta chain. Its antigen specificity is not known. There are no base qualities to consult, and no much larger clone falls within one base. This specimen comes from a study of blood T cell repertoires in COVID-19 (dated by TCRdb to about 2020). Regarding the study in general: Samples from collaborators originated in the United States, Italy and Spain and spanned both the acute and convalescent phases of COVID-19. The repertoires were released in a freely available public database intended as a resource for research on the immune response to SARS-CoV-2. Where HLA class I and class II types were available, the types were taken from metadata supplied by the sample provider, not from assay-based typing. Subjects who had been exposed to COVID-19, were actively infected with it, or had recovered from it provided the deeply sampled blood TCRbeta repertoires that made up the dataset. The prospective study material was composed of cDNA or gDNA derived from T cells, B-cell-depleted T cells, or PBMCs. A de-identified subject ID, COVID-19 status, age in years and sex were almost always included in the sample metadata. The samples were drawn from the first 160 participants of the ongoing ImmuneRACE study and from 950 to 1,500 subjects provided by 6 global collaborators. Points the paper makes about the study in general: The amount of clinical and demographic metadata varied by source and participant and was provided uncurated.

The CDR3 holds 15 amino acids from the cysteine to the phenylalanine. Only the CDR3 portion is preserved as DNA: 45 bases, with reading frame beginning at the first base. V is pruned by 1 base and J by 5 bases, leaving 7 bases of the junction without a gene match. Sequences KGHSH (CDR1) and LQKENI (CDR2) are obtained from the germline V gene. Whole blood was collected in K2EDTA tubes by collaborating institutions according to the institutions' own protocols. For TCRbeta analysis, collaborators shipped samples as frozen whole blood, isolated PBMCs, or DNA extracted from either of those sample types. TCRbeta CDR3 regions were amplified from genomic DNA using the immunoSEQ Assay, a bias-controlled multiplex PCR. In the paper's pipeline: Within the assay, amplification of reference gene primers was used to estimate how many nucleated cells each sample contained. To quantify the absolute abundance of each unique TCRbeta CDR3 rearrangement, sequence reads were collapsed and filtered. For each sample, productive Simpson clonality was calculated as the square root of Simpson's diversity index over productive rearrangements. TCRdb obtained this table from immuneACCESS and retained in-frame rearrangements with V and J assigned. These tables miss some clones; where compared with another copy, unresolved V genes account for less than half of the shortfall, and the remainder is unexplained. The D gene and trimming were derived from the DNA, and the V and J assignments and clone size from that table. A total of more than 300,000 clones appear in this sample, more than 70% of them only once. The ten largest clones take up 1.2% of the sample.

Sequencing was done on a sample of peripheral blood. This clonotype was sampled from a woman aged 50 to 65 with acute or convalescent COVID-19. The V and J genes are TRBV18 and TRBJ2-5; TRBD2 fits 7 bases in the junction. At the DNA level, the sequence is TGTGCCAGCTCACCACGAGTCGGCGGGAGCGAGACCCAGTACTTC. Translation gives CASSPRVGGSETQYF.